The subject of this entry is one T cell receptor (beta chain). The specificity of this receptor is unknown. No much larger clone exists at a distance of one base, and base qualities are not known. This record belongs to a study of technical replicates of blood from several donors (dated by TCRdb to the late 2010s). Preparation of the library involved the immunoSEQ multiplex PCR assay. TCRdb obtained this table from immuneACCESS and retained in-frame rearrangements with V and J assigned. These tables miss some clones; where compared with another copy, unresolved V genes account for less than half of the shortfall, and the remainder is unexplained. This sample comprises under 85,000 clones, about nine tenths of them detected only once. 0.39% of the sample goes to the ten largest clones. CDR3 length: 18 amino acids, cysteine to phenylalanine. The CDR3 DNA has 54 bases and is translated from base 1. Trimming takes 2 bases off V and 0 bases off J; junction bases not matched to a gene: 8. Reading the germline V gene gives CDR1 SGHRS and CDR2 YFSETQ.

This sequence was found in a human donor in good health. Material for sequencing was T cells isolated from PBMCs. In this chain, TRBV5-1 is recombined with TRBJ2-1, with 10 central nucleotides matching TRBD2. CDR3 protein: CASSFKWTSGSSYNEQFF. The DNA sequence is given as TGCGCCAGCAGCTTCAAATGGACTAGCGGAAGCTCCTACAATGAGCAGTTCTTC.